The rows below give T cell receptor beta chains drawn from one sample of a study of blood T cell repertoires in COVID-19. Profiling relied on immunoSEQ multiplex PCR, and the TCRdb table lists in-frame clones only, not all of them. The sample has around 440,000 clones, 88% seen once. Material: peripheral blood. These TCRs come from a woman in her fifties or sixties with COVID-19, enrolled during active disease. The conserved cysteine and the conserved F or W are not part of the CDR3 here. A D gene is named only where the DNA matches it firmly.

>TRBJ2-7|TRBV6-2/TRBV6-3|-
ASSGGSYEQY
>TRBJ2-1|TRBV11-2|-
ASSVRDEQF
>TRBJ1-2|TRBV6-5|-
ASRPGEGGYT
>TRBJ1-6|TRBV3-1/TRBV3-2|TRBD1
ASSQEPGGSPLH
>TRBJ1-2|TRBV24-1|-
ATSDSSTGLPNYGYT
>TRBJ2-1|TRBV19|-
ASSRRGARNEQF
>TRBJ2-3|TRBV11-2|TRBD2
ASSFVAGGTDTQY
>TRBJ1-6|TRBV2|-
ASGGGRTLTSTPLH
>TRBJ1-1|TRBV6-6|-
ASSPTSVGAAF
>TRBJ1-1|TRBV5-1|TRBD1
ASNLIPGGTEAF
>TRBJ1-2|TRBV5-4|TRBD1
ASSTGQGEDGYT
>TRBJ1-1|TRBV5-1|-
ASSLGAGTEAF
>TRBJ2-3|TRBV27|TRBD1
ASSLQGADTQY
>TRBJ1-5|TRBV2|TRBD1
ASSHRRDRGYQPQH
>TRBJ2-7|TRBV5-1|-
ASSSSPSGSYEQY
>TRBJ2-7|TRBV30|-
AWSATEYEQY
>TRBJ2-3|TRBV5-1|TRBD2
ASSLWLAGRDTQY
>TRBJ1-2|TRBV27|-
ASSFSSGGYGYT
>TRBJ1-1|TRBV28|-
ASSPPRNTEAF
>TRBJ1-1|TRBV30|-
AWSPRGVRTEAF
>TRBJ1-3|TRBV30|-
AWSVLGNTIY
>TRBJ2-5|TRBV4-2|TRBD1
ASSWGQGTETQY
>TRBJ2-2|TRBV2|TRBD1
ASGDRTNTGELF
>TRBJ1-2|TRBV2|-
ASSRGGAYGYT
>TRBJ2-7|TRBV27|-
ASSLTETYEQY
>TRBJ1-5|TRBV27|-
ASSGPAGPQH
>TRBJ1-1|TRBV7-9|-
ASSQTGGGVAF
>TRBJ1-3|TRBV15|-
ATSRDPGNGNTIY
>TRBJ2-3|TRBV7-9|-
ASSLDYLSSTDTQY
>TRBJ1-1|TRBV9|-
ASSVDLPGPGGTEAF
>TRBJ1-2|TRBV11-2|TRBD1
ASSSDRVGYT
>TRBJ1-1|TRBV5-6|-
ASSLAFGIAEAF
>TRBJ2-1|TRBV30|TRBD1
AWSEGGDRQF
>TRBJ1-2|TRBV4-1|-
ASSQDQAGYT
>TRBJ2-2|TRBV6-1|-
ASSESVTGELF
>TRBJ1-2|TRBV7-3|-
ASSRRGGDGYT
>TRBJ2-2|TRBV7-3|TRBD1
ASSLSPSGTGNTGELF
>TRBJ2-2|TRBV5-1|TRBD1
ASSQGAGELF
>TRBJ1-2|TRBV7-3|TRBD1
ASSLIPGTGENGYT